A selection of T cell receptor beta chains follows, all from one sample in a study of regulatory T cells in long-lasting Graves disease. TCRdb re-called the multiplex PCR reads through MiXCR, storing one row per CDR3 protein. In the table there are some 490,000 distinct CDR3 sequences, around 12% of which are singletons. This sample was also put to use in a study of T cells in Graves' hyperthyroidism and ophthalmopathy.

This specimen was peripheral blood mononuclear cells (PBMCs), taken at new diagnosis, from a patient treated with antithyroid drugs. Receptors originate from a woman aged 25 to 39 with Graves disease. CDR3s leave out the opening cysteine and the closing phenylalanine or tryptophan.

j_gene: TRBJ1-2; v_gene: TRBV18; CDR3aa: ASSARDYGYT
j_gene: TRBJ2-1; v_gene: TRBV6-2/TRBV6-3; CDR3aa: ASSRGPGQGINEQF
j_gene: TRBJ2-1; v_gene: TRBV28; CDR3aa: ASSYRTVGQF
j_gene: TRBJ2-7; v_gene: TRBV20-1; CDR3aa: SAAKRGQGVYEQY
j_gene: TRBJ2-1; v_gene: TRBV11-2; CDR3aa: ASSFGFGVYNEQF
j_gene: TRBJ2-7; v_gene: TRBV28; CDR3aa: ASSSLRWGDHEQY
j_gene: TRBJ1-1; v_gene: TRBV25-1; CDR3aa: ASNRGSTEAF
j_gene: TRBJ2-3; v_gene: TRBV19; CDR3aa: ASTSRDSGDTQY
j_gene: TRBJ1-5; v_gene: TRBV6-2/TRBV6-3; CDR3aa: ASSYGGASNQPQH
j_gene: TRBJ1-6; v_gene: TRBV4-3; CDR3aa: ASSQFTNSFSSPLH
j_gene: TRBJ2-1; v_gene: TRBV12-3/TRBV12-4; CDR3aa: ASSTINNEQF
j_gene: TRBJ2-7; v_gene: TRBV29-1; CDR3aa: SVVVAGAYEQY
j_gene: TRBJ1-3; v_gene: TRBV19; CDR3aa: ASSITGRGDTIY
j_gene: TRBJ1-3; v_gene: TRBV6-1; CDR3aa: ASSDRAQGNTIY
j_gene: TRBJ2-5; v_gene: TRBV7-9; CDR3aa: ASSPVPGQAQETQY
j_gene: TRBJ1-2; v_gene: TRBV11-2; CDR3aa: ASSLDSGTLYGYT
j_gene: TRBJ1-1; v_gene: TRBV6-1; CDR3aa: ASSTIDRGSKTEAF
j_gene: TRBJ1-4; v_gene: TRBV30; CDR3aa: ALTRTTNEKLF
j_gene: TRBJ2-7; v_gene: TRBV12-3/TRBV12-4; CDR3aa: ASSLNRAAPPYEQY
j_gene: TRBJ1-5; v_gene: TRBV7-9; CDR3aa: ASSGSTVNQPQH
j_gene: TRBJ2-7; v_gene: TRBV11-2; CDR3aa: ASRPLRKGNEQY
j_gene: TRBJ2-1; v_gene: TRBV27; CDR3aa: ASSLSPLEQF